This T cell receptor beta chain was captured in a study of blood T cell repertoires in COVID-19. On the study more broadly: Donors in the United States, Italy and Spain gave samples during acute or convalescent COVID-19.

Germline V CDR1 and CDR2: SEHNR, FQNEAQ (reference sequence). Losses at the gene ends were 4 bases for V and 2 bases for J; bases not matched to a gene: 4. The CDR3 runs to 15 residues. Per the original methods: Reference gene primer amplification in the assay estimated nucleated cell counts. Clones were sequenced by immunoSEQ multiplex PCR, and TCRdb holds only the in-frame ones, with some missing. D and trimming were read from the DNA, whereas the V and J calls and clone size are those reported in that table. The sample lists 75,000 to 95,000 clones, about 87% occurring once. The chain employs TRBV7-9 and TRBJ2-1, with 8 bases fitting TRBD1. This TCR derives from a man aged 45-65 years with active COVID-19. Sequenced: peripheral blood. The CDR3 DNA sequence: TGTGCCAGCAGCTCAGGACAGGGCCCCTACAATGAGCAGTTCTTC. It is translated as CASSSGQGPYNEQFF.